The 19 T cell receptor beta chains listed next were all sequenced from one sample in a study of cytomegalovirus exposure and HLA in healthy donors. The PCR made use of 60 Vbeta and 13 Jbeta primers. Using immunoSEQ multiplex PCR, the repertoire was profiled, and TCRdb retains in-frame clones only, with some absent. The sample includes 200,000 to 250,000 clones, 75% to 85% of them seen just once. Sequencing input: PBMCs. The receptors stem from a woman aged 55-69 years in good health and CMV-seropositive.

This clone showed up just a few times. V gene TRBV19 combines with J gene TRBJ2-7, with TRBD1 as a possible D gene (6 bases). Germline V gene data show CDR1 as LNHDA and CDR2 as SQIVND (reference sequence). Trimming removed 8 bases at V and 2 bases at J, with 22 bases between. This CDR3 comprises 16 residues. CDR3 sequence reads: CASASGAPPNTYEQYF. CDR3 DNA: TGTGCCAGTGCTTCAGGGGCCCCACCCAACACCTACGAGCAGTACTTC.

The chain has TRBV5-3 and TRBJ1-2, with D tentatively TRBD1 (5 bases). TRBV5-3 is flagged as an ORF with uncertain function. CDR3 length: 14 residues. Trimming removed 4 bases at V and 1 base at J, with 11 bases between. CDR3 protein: CARSLHTGNYGYTF. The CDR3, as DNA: TGTGCCAGAAGCCTCCACACAGGTAACTATGGCTACACCTTC.

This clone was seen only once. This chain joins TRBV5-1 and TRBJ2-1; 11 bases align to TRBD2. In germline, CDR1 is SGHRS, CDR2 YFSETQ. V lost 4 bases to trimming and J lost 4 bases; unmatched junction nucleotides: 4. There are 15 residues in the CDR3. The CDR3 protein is CASSNGTSGYNEQFF. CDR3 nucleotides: TGCGCCAGCAGCAACGGGACTAGCGGATACAATGAGCAGTTCTTC.

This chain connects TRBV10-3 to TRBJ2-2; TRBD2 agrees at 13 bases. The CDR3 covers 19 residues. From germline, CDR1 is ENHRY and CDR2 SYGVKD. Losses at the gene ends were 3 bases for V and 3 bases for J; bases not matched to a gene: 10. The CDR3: CAISDVGTSGTHDTGELFF. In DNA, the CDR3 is TGTGCCATCAGTGACGTCGGGACTAGCGGGACTCACGACACCGGGGAGCTGTTTTTT.

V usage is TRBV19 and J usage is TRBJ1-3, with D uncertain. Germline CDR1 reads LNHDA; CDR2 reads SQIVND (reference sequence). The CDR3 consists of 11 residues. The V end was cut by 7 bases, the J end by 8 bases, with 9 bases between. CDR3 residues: CASTEGYTIYF. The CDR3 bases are TGTGCCAGTACCGAGGGATACACCATATATTTT.

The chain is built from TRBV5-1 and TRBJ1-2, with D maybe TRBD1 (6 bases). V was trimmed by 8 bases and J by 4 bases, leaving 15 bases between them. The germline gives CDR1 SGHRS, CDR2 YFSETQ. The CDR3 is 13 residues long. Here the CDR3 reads CASSPTGPYGYTF. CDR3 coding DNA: TGCGCCAGTTCTCCAACAGGGCCCTATGGCTACACCTTC.

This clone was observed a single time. The CDR3 coding sequence is TGTGCCAGCAGTTCTAGCGGAAACCACAATGAGCAGTTCTTC. Protein sequence: CASSSSGNHNEQFF. The gene calls are TRBV27 and TRBJ2-1; 7 bases align to TRBD2. The ends lost 4 bases at V and 5 bases at J; junction bases unmatched: 5. Germline V lookup: CDR1 MNHEY, CDR2 SMNVEV (reference sequence). The CDR3 consists of 14 residues.

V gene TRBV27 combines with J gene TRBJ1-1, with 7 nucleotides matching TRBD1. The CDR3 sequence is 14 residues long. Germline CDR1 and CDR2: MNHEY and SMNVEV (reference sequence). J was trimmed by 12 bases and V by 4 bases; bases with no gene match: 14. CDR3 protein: CASSSPSGGVGTFF. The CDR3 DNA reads TGTGCCAGCAGTTCACCCTCAGGGGGAGTGGGGACTTTCTTT.

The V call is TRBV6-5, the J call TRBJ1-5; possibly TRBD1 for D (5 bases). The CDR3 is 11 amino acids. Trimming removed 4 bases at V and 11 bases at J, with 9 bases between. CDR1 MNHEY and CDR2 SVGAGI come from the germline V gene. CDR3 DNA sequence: TGTGCCAGCAGTTCGCAGGGCTCCCAGCATTTT. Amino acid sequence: CASSSQGSQHF.

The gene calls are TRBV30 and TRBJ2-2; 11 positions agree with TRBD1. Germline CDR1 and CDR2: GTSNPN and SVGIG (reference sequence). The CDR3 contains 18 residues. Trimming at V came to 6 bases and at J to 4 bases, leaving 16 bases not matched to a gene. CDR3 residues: CACSRSGGQGVGTGELFF. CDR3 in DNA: TGTGCCTGTTCCCGCTCGGGGGGACAGGGGGTCGGCACCGGGGAGCTGTTTTTT.

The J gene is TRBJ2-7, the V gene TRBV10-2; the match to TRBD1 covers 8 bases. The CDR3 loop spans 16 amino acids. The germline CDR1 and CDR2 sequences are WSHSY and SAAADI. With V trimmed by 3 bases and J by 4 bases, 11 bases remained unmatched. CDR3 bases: TGCGCCAGCAGTGACTCCCTCGGACAGGGTAAATACGAGCAGTACTTC. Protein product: CASSDSLGQGKYEQYF.

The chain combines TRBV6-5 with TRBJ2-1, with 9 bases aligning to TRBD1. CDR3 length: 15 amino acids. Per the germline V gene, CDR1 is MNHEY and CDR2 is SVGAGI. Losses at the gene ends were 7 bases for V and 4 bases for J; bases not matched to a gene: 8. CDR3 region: CASTSPGQGYNEQFF. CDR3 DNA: TGTGCCAGCACCTCCCCGGGACAGGGATACAATGAGCAGTTCTTC.

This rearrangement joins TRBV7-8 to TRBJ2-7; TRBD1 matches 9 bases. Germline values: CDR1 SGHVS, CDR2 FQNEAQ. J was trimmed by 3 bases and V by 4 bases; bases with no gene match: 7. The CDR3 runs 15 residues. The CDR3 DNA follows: TGTGCCAGCAGCTACTACCGGGACAGGGTCTACGAGCAGTACTTC. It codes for CASSYYRDRVYEQYF.

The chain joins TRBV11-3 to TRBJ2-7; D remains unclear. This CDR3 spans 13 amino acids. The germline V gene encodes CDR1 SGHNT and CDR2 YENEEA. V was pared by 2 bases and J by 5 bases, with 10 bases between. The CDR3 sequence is CASSLSGPHEQYF. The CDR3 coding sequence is TGTGCCAGCAGCTTAAGTGGCCCCCACGAGCAGTACTTC.

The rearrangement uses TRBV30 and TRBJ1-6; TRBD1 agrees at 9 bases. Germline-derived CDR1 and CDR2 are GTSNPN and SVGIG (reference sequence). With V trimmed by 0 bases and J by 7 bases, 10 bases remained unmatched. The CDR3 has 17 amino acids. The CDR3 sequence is CAWSVQPGQGGNSPLHF. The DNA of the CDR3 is TGTGCCTGGAGTGTACAACCGGGACAGGGAGGGAATTCACCCCTCCACTTT.

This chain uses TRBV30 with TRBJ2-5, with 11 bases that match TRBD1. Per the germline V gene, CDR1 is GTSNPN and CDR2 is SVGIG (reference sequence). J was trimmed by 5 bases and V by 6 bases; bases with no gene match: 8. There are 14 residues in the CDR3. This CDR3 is CACQGQGGRETQYF. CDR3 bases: TGTGCCTGCCAGGGACAGGGGGGGAGGGAGACCCAGTACTTC.

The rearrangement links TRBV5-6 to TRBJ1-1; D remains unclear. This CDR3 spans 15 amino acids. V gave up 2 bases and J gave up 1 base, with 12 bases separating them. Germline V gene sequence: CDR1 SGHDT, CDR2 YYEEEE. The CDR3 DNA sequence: TGTGCCAGCAGCTTTCGGGCGGGGAGGAACACTGAAGCTTTCTTT. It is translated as CASSFRAGRNTEAFF. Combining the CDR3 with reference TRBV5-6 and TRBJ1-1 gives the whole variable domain DAGVTQSPTHLIKTRGQQVTLRCSPKSGHDTVSWYQQALGQGPQFIFQYYEEEERQRGNFPDRFSGHQFPNYSSELNVNALLLGDSALYLCASSFRAGRNTEAFFGQGTRLTVV.

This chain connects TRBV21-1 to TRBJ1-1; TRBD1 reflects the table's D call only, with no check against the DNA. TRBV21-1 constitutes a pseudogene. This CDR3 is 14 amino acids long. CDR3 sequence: CASSSRQGRTEAFF. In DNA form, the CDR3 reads TGTGCCAGCAGCAGCCGACAGGGGCGGACTGAAGCTTTCTTT.

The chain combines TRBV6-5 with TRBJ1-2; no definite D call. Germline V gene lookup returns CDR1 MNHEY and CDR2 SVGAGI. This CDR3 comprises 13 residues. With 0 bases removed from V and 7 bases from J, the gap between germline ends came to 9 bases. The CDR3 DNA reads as TGTGCCAGCAGTTACTCGGGGAGGGCTGGCTACACCTTC. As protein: CASSYSGRAGYTF.